The subject of this entry is one T cell receptor beta chain. The CDR3 extends over 14 amino acids. The V gene lost 3 bases and the J gene lost 4 bases, with 12 bases spanning the gap. CDR1 and CDR2 (germline): LNHDA, SQIVND (reference sequence). The data were obtained in a study of blood T cell repertoires in COVID-19. Assay: immunoSEQ multiplex PCR; the TCRdb copy retains only in-frame clones and omits some. Of some 140,000 clones listed, around three quarters are singletons. Source material: peripheral blood. The V gene is TRBV19, the J gene TRBJ1-2; possible D gene TRBD1, 6 bases. This clonotype was obtained from a human donor in a cohort sampled during active COVID-19. The CDR3 region is CASSIQGLIYGYTF. In nucleotides, the CDR3 is TGTGCCAGTAGTATCCAGGGGTTGATCTATGGCTACACCTTC.